This T cell receptor beta chain was retrieved from a study of vaccination effects on CD4 cells after COVID-19. Study as a whole: Participants were vaccinated with two doses of either the BNT162b2 or mRNA-1273 vaccine.

TCRdb keeps only in-frame clones here, not all; method: immunoSEQ multiplex PCR. The data hold about 60,000 clones, with 81% observed a single time. Per the germline V gene, CDR1 is SQVTM and CDR2 is ANQGSEA. The CDR3 extends over 14 amino acids. The V segment lost 1 base and the J segment 1 base; nucleotides outside the gene matches: 1. Concerning this clone itself: No antigen is known for it.

Expansion of antigen-specific CD4+ T cells with viral peptide pools was carried out by the ViraFEST assay before sequencing. The authors isolated CD4+ T cells after more than eight days of culture. This chain connects TRBV29-1 to TRBJ2-1; 7 nucleotides align to TRBD1. This receptor was obtained from a human donor who received a COVID-19 vaccine. The specimen was CD4+ T cells from PBMCs cultured with HCoV-229E spike peptides, collected before COVID-19 vaccination. The CDR3 region is CSVEGQGSYNEQFF. DNA of the CDR3: TGCAGCGTTGAAGGACAGGGATCCTACAATGAGCAGTTCTTC.